This is a list of T cell receptor beta chains from one sample in a study of identical twins. TCRdb reprocessed the 5' RACE reads with MiXCR, giving one entry per CDR3 protein. The sample lists hundreds of thousands of distinct CDR3 sequences, about 7.3% occurring once. The sample was also reused in another study, on yellow fever vaccine responses in identical twins.

The sample was memory (CD45RO+) T cells sorted from blood. These receptors were collected from a woman between 18 and 30 years old in good health. Both conserved end residues are part of each CDR3. Fields, in order: clone size, J gene, V gene, D gene, CDR3 protein, CDR3 DNA. The D gene is left open where the match is weak. Clone size is stated in some rows and not others, as once, few, many or a class when expanded.

many | TRBJ1-1 | TRBV4-2 | NA | CASSQGAVTTGNTEAFF | TGTGCCAGCAGCCAAGGCGCGGTGACGACGGGGAACACTGAAGCTTTCTTT
many | TRBJ1-5 | TRBV12-3/TRBV12-4 | NA | CASSDGWAQHF | TGTGCCAGCAGTGATGGGTGGGCCCAGCATTTT
few | TRBJ2-5 | TRBV5-1 | NA | CASRAWTTEETQYF | TGCGCCAGCAGGGCTTGGACTACAGAAGAGACCCAGTACTTC
NA | TRBJ1-4 | TRBV20-1 | NA | CSTRGPELGKLFF | TGCAGTACCCGTGGTCCGGAATTGGGAAAACTGTTTTTT
many | TRBJ2-1 | TRBV24-1 | NA | CATSETGILYNEQFF | TGTGCCACCAGTGAGACCGGGATCCTCTACAATGAGCAGTTCTTC
NA | TRBJ2-1 | TRBV12-3/TRBV12-4 | TRBD2 | CASSLASGSVEQFF | TGTGCCAGCAGTTTGGCTAGCGGGAGTGTCGAGCAGTTCTTC
few | TRBJ2-3 | TRBV20-1 | NA | CSAPTGLESTDTQYF | TGCAGTGCCCCAACAGGGCTCGAGTCAACAGATACGCAGTATTTT
few | TRBJ1-1 | TRBV6-1 | TRBD1 | CASSTTGPTEAFF | TGTGCCAGCAGTACGACAGGGCCCACTGAAGCTTTCTTT
many | TRBJ1-4 | TRBV6-5 | NA | CASSYAGRKNEKLFF | TGTGCCAGCAGTTACGCGGGACGGAAAAATGAAAAACTGTTTTTT
NA | TRBJ1-1 | TRBV5-1 | NA | CASRTNTEAFF | TGCGCCAGCCGAACGAACACTGAAGCTTTCTTT
many | TRBJ2-5 | TRBV6-6 | NA | CASSYFQETQYF | TGTGCCAGCAGTTACTTCCAAGAGACCCAGTACTTC
many | TRBJ2-6 | TRBV20-1 | NA | CSAKWSGANVLTF | TGCAGTGCTAAATGGTCTGGGGCCAACGTCCTGACTTTC
many | TRBJ2-1 | TRBV5-1 | TRBD2 | CASSRTSGGFSYNEQFF | TGCGCCAGCAGCAGGACTAGCGGGGGTTTCTCCTACAATGAGCAGTTCTTC
NA | TRBJ1-1 | TRBV5-1 | NA | CASSLEMPGPGSFF | TGCGCCAGCAGCTTGGAAATGCCGGGACCGGGATCTTTCTTT
NA | TRBJ2-1 | TRBV20-1 | NA | CSATSGTSSGNEQFF | TGCAGTGCTACCTCCGGGACCAGCAGTGGCAATGAGCAGTTCTTC
many | TRBJ1-2 | TRBV12-3/TRBV12-4 | NA | CASRMEQGGYTF | TGTGCCAGCAGAATGGAACAGGGTGGCTACACCTTC
NA | TRBJ2-3 | TRBV20-1 | NA | CSARVGGWGTDTQYF | TGCAGTGCTAGAGTAGGTGGGTGGGGCACAGATACGCAGTATTTT
few | TRBJ2-1 | TRBV15 | TRBD2 | CATSRNTPGLGSEQFF | TGTGCCACCAGCAGAAACACCCCGGGACTAGGATCCGAGCAGTTCTTC
few | TRBJ1-2 | TRBV12-3/TRBV12-4 | TRBD1 | CASSPRVGQLYGYTF | TGTGCCAGCAGTCCGCGGGTGGGACAGCTCTATGGCTACACCTTC
NA | TRBJ2-7 | TRBV20-1 | NA | CSARVDLGAGDEQYF | TGCAGTGCTAGAGTGGATCTTGGGGCCGGAGACGAGCAGTACTTC